The present entry profiles one T cell receptor (beta chain) with its context. Antigen specificity is unknown. The data belong to a study of shared clonotypes between healthy human individuals. Study findings and constraints: Memory subsets generally showed smaller estimated richness than naive subsets did. Clonotype sharing levels among donors were expected to vary with sequencing depth. Exclusively blood specimens were collected; tissue repertoires likely differ.

Those who donated, Caucasian adults without exception, all lived in Nashville, Tennessee. The CDR3 contains 13 residues. Germline V gives CDR1 SQVTM, CDR2 ANQGSEA. The ends were cut back, 7 bases at V and 5 bases at J, with 17 bases in the middle. Sequenced by immunoSEQ multiplex PCR; TCRdb stores in-frame clones only, minus some. Of roughly 2,300,000 clones in the sample, just under 95% were seen once. This clonotype originated in a man between 18 and 35 years old in good health. Some clones in this sample may be carry-over from other donors' samples. The source material was naive CD4+ T cells from PBMCs. The subset here: CD45RA+ positively selected. The rearrangement links TRBV29-1 to TRBJ2-5; possibly TRBD1 or TRBD2 for D (5 bases each). CDR3 nucleotide sequence: TGCAGCGCCGGGGCCCTTTTGACGGAGACCCAGTACTTC. Its protein product is CSAGALLTETQYF.